This T cell receptor beta chain was sequenced during a study of blood T cell repertoires in COVID-19. Study context: Sample material is recorded as cDNA or gDNA derived from T cells, B-cell-depleted T cells, or PBMCs.

This clone has only one observation. Germline CDR1 is LGHNA and CDR2 is YNFKEQ. Trimming removed 2 bases from V and 6 bases from J, with 16 bases in between. There are 16 residues in the CDR3. Original data processing: Cell counts per sample came from amplifying reference gene primers. The assay was immunoSEQ multiplex PCR, and TCRdb's table has in-frame clones only and misses some. V and J calls plus clone size are reproduced from that table; the DNA served to infer D and trimming. The table lists 200,000 to 300,000 clones, 84% of them singletons. This chain connects TRBV4-2 to TRBJ1-4, with a tentative D call TRBD1 (6 bases). The source is a man aged 50 to 60 with acute or convalescent COVID-19. Source material: peripheral blood. The CDR3 is CASSQPTTGSYEKLFF. DNA of the CDR3: TGTGCCAGCAGCCAACCAACGACAGGCTCCTATGAAAAACTGTTTTTT.